This TCR beta chain was recovered during a study of blood T cell repertoires in COVID-19. Study summary: Samples representing acute and convalescent COVID-19 were sourced from the United States, Italy and Spain.

This clone was recorded a few times. The cohort comprised adults aged 18 to 89 years residing in some 24 US areas. Cohort allocation depended upon clinical history that participants reported. The CDR3 runs to 15 residues. Trimming took 7 bases from V and 0 from J, leaving 13 bases between them. Germline loops: CDR1 LNHDA, CDR2 SQIVND (reference sequence). Assay: immunoSEQ multiplex PCR; the TCRdb copy retains only in-frame clones and omits some. The top ten hold about a sixth of the sample, which has 150,000 to 200,000 clones, about 77% seen once. What was sequenced was PBMCs or T cells enriched from blood (not recorded which). This sequence originates from a woman aged 45-59 years with acute COVID-19. The rearrangement joins TRBV19 to TRBJ1-5; the D gene is possibly TRBD1 (6 bases). The CDR3 coding sequence is TGTGCCAGTACCTCGCGGGGGGCTAGCAATCAGCCCCAGCATTTT. The encoded protein is CASTSRGASNQPQHF.